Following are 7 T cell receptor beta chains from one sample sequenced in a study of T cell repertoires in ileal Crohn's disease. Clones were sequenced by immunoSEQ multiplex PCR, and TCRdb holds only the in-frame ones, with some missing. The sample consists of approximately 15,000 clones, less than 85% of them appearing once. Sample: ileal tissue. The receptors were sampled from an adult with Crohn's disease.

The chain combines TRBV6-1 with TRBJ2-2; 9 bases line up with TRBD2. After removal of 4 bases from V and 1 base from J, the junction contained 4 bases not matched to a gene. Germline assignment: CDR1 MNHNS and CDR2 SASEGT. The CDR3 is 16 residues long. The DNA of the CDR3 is TGTGCCAGCAGTGGGAAACTAGCGGGGAACACCGGGGAGCTGTTTTTT. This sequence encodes CASSGKLAGNTGELFF.

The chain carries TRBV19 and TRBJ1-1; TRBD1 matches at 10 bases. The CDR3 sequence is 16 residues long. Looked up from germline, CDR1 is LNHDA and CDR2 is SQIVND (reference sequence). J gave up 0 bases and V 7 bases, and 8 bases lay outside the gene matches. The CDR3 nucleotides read TGTGCCAGTACCTCGGGGACAGGGGTCATGAACACTGAAGCTTTCTTT. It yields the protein CASTSGTGVMNTEAFF. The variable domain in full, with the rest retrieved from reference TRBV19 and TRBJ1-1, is DGGITQSPKYLFRKEGQNVTLSCEQNLNHDAMYWYRQDPGQGLRLIYYSQIVNDFQKGDIAEGYSVSREKKESFPLTVTSAQKNPTAFYLCASTSGTGVMNTEAFFGQGTRLTVV.

In DNA form, the CDR3 reads TGTGCCAGCAGCCCGGGGGGCAAACCAGATACGCAGTATTTT. It codes for CASSPGGKPDTQYF. This rearrangement joins TRBV5-4 to TRBJ2-3; a possible D gene is TRBD2 (7 bases). CDR1 is SGHNT, CDR2 YYREEE, per germline (reference sequence). V was trimmed by 4 bases and J by 4 bases, leaving 13 bases between them. This CDR3 is 14 amino acids long.

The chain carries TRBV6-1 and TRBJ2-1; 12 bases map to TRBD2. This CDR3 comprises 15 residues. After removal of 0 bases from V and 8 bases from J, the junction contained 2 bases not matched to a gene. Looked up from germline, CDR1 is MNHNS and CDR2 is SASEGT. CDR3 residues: CASSEATSGSDEQFF. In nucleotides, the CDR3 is TGTGCCAGCAGTGAAGCGACTAGCGGGAGCGATGAGCAGTTCTTC.

CDR3 sequence (DNA): TGTGCCAGCAGCGTAGGGACTAGCGGGGGGGGAGAGACCCAGTACTTC. This sequence encodes CASSVGTSGGGETQYF. The V gene is TRBV9, the J gene TRBJ2-5, with 15 nucleotides matching TRBD2. V shed 0 bases, J shed 4 bases, and the junction held 1 base outside the gene matches. The germline CDR1 and CDR2 sequences are SGDLS and YYNGEE. The CDR3 is made up of 16 amino acids. Drawing the rest from reference TRBV9 and TRBJ2-5, the complete variable domain is DSGVTQTPKHLITATGQRVTLRCSPRSGDLSVYWYQQSLDQGLQFLIQYYNGEERAKGNILERFSAQQFPDLHSELNLSSLELGDSALYFCASSVGTSGGGETQYFGPGTRLLVL.

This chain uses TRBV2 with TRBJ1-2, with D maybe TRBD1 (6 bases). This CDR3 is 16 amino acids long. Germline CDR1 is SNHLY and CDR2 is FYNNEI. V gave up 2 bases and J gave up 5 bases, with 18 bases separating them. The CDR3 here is CASSETSDSDGYGYTF. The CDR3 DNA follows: TGTGCCAGCAGTGAAACTTCGGACAGTGATGGGTATGGCTACACCTTC. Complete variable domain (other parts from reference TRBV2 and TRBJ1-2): EPEVTQTPSHQVTQMGQEVILRCVPISNHLYFYWYRQILGQKVEFLVSFYNNEISEKSEIFDDQFSVERPDGSNFTLKIRSTKLEDSAMYFCASSETSDSDGYGYTFGSGTRLTVV.

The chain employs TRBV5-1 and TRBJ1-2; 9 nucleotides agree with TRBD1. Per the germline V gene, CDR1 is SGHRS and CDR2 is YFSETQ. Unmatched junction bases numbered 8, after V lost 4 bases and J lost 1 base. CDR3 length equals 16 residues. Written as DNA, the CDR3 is TGCGCCAGCAGCCCCGACCGGGACAGGGTTAACTATGGCTACACCTTC. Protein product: CASSPDRDRVNYGYTF. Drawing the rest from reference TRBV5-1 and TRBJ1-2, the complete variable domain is KAGVTQTPRYLIKTRGQQVTLSCSPISGHRSVSWYQQTPGQGLQFLFEYFSETQRNKGNFPGRFSGRQFSNSRSEMNVSTLELGDSALYLCASSPDRDRVNYGYTFGSGTRLTVV.